The clone carrying this T cell receptor beta chain was counted between two and nine times. The target antigen is unknown. TCRdb analysed the reads with MiXCR anew, one entry per CDR3 protein. Altogether roughly 200,000 distinct CDR3 sequences are present, roughly a sixth being singletons, with the ten largest covering around 27%. The sample is drawn from a study of T cell repertoires in cytomegalovirus infection. Study details: Both CMV infection and a matching HLA type were indicated by public TCR beta signatures. Study outcomes and limitations: In two of eight donors, the top clonotype was HLA-C-restricted CMV-specific. The study identified carriers of CMV plus the relevant HLA from cumulative public TCR beta family frequency.

Germline assignment: CDR1 SQVTM and CDR2 ANQGSEA. Trimming took 6 bases from V and 7 from J, leaving 16 bases between them. CDR3 length: 12 residues. The specimen was CD8+ T cells from PBMCs. V is TRBV29-1 and J is TRBJ2-7; D may match TRBD1 or TRBD2 (5 bases each). This TCR was recovered from a human donor in good health (CMV status not recorded). Some clones in this sample may be carry-over from other donors' samples. In DNA, the CDR3 is TGCAGCGTGGGGGTCCTTTCGGGGGAGCAGTACTTC. Amino acid sequence: CSVGVLSGEQYF.